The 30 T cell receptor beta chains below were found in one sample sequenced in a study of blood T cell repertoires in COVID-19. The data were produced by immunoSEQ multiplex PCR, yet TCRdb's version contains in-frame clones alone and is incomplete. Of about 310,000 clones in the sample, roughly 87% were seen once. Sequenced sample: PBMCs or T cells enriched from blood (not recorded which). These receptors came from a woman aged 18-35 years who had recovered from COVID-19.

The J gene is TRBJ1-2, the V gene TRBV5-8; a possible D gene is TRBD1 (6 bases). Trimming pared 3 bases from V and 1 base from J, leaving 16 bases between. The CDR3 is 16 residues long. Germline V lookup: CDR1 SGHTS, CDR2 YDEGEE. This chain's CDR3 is CASSSGADTNNYGYTF. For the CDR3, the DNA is TGTGCCAGCAGCTCAGGGGCAGACACAAATAACTATGGCTACACCTTC.

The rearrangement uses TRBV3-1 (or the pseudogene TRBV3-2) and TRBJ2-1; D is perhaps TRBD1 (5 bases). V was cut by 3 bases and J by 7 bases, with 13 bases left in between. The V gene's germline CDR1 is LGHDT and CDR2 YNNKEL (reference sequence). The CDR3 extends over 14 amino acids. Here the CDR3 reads CASSQGLYGNEQFF. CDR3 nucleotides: TGTGCCAGCAGCCAGGGGCTTTATGGTAATGAGCAGTTCTTC.

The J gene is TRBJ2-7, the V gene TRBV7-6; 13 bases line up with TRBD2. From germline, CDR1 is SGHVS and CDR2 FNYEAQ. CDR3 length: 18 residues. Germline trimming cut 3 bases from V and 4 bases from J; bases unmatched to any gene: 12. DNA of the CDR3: TGTGCCAGCAGCTTCCTGACTAGCGGGAGGCCCGAACGGTACGAGCAGTACTTC. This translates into CASSFLTSGRPERYEQYF.

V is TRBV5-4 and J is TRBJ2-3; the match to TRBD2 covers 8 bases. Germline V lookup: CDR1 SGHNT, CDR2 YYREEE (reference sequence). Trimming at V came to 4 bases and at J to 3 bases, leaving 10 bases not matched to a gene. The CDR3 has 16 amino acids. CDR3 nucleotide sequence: TGTGCCAGCAGCCCTCCTAGCGGGCAAAGAACAGATACGCAGTATTTT. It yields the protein CASSPPSGQRTDTQYF.

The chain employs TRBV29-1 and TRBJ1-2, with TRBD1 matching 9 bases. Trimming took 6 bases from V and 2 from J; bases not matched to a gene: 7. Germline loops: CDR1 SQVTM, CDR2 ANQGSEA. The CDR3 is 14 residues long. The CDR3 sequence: CSVGTGQWNYGYTF. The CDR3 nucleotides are TGCAGCGTGGGGACAGGGCAGTGGAACTATGGCTACACCTTC.

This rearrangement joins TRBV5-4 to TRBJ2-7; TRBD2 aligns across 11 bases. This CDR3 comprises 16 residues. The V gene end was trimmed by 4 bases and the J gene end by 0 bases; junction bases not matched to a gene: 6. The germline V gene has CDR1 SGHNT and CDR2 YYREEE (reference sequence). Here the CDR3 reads CASSPNSGRASYEQYF. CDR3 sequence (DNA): TGTGCCAGCAGCCCAAATAGCGGGAGGGCCTCCTACGAGCAGTACTTC. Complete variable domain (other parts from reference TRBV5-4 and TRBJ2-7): ETGVTQSPTHLIKTRGQQVTLRCSSQSGHNTVSWYQQALGQGPQFIFQYYREEENGRGNFPPRFSGLQFPNYSSELNVNALELDDSALYLCASSPNSGRASYEQYFGPGTRLTVT.

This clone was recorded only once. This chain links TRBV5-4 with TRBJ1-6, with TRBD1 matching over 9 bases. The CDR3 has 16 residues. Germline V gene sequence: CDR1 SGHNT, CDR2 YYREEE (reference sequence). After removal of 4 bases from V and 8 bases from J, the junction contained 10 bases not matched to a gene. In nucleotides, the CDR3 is TGTGCCAGCAGCCCCCAGAGGGGGACAGGGCATTCACCCCTCCACTTT. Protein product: CASSPQRGTGHSPLHF.

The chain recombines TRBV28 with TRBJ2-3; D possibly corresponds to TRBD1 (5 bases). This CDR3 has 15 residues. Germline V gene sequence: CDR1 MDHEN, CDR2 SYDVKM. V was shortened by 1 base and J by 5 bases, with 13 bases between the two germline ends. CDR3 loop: CASSLSRDSLDTQYF. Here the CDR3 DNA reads TGTGCCAGCAGTTTATCAAGAGACAGCCTAGATACGCAGTATTTT. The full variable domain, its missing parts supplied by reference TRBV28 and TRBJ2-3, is DVKVTQSSRYLVKRTGEKVFLECVQDMDHENMFWYRQDPGLGLRLIYFSYDVKMKEKGDIPEGYSVSREKKERFSLILESASTNQTSMYLCASSLSRDSLDTQYFGPGTRLTVL.

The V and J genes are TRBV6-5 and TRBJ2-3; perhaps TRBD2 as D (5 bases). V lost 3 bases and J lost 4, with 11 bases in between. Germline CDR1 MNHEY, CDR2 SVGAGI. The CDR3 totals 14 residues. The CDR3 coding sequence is TGTGCCAGCAGTTATTCAACGGGGTCAGATACGCAGTATTTT. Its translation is CASSYSTGSDTQYF.

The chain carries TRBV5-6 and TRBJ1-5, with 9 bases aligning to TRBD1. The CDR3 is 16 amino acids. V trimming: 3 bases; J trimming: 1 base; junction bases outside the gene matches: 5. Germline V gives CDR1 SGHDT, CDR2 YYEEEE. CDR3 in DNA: TGTGCCAGCAGCTCGGACAGGGGTCGGAGCAATCAGCCCCAGCATTTT. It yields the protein CASSSDRGRSNQPQHF.

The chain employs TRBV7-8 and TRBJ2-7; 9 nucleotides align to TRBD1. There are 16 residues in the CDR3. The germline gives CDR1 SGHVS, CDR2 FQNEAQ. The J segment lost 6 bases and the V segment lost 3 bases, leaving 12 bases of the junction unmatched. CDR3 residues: CASSLVRDREVAEQYF. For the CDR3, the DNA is TGTGCCAGCAGCTTGGTAAGGGACAGGGAGGTAGCCGAGCAGTACTTC.

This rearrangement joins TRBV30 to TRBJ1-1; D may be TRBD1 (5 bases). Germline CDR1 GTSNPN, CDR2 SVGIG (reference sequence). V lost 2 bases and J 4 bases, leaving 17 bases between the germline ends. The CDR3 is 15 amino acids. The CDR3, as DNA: TGTGCCTGGAGTCGGGGCGGTACGGGGGGCACTGAAGCTTTCTTT. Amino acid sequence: CAWSRGGTGGTEAFF. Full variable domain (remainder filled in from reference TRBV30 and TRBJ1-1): SQTIHQWPATLVQPVGSPLSLECTVEGTSNPNLYWYRQAAGRGLQLLFYSVGIGQISSEVPQNLSASRPQDRQFILSSKKLLLSDSGFYLCAWSRGGTGGTEAFFGQGTRLTVV.

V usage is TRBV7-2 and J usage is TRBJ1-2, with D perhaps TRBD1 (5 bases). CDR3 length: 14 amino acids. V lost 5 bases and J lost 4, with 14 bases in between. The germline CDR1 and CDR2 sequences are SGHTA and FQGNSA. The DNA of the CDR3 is TGTGCCAGCAGCCAGGAGGGGCTCGCCTATGGCTACACCTTC. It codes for CASSQEGLAYGYTF.

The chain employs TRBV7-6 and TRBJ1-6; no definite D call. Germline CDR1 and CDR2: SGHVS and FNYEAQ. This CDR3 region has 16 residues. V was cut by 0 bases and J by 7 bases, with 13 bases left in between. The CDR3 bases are TGTGCCAGCAGCTTAGCGCCGAGATCTTCGAATTCACCCCTCCACTTT. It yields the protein CASSLAPRSSNSPLHF.

The CDR3 coding sequence is TGTGCCAGCAGCGTAGACGATAGCGACACCTACGAGCAGTACTTC. Translating gives CASSVDDSDTYEQYF. The gene calls are TRBV9 and TRBJ2-7; possibly TRBD2 for D (5 bases). V shed 0 bases and J shed 2 bases, with 12 bases lying between them. The CDR3 is 15 residues long. Germline-derived CDR1 and CDR2 are SGDLS and YYNGEE.

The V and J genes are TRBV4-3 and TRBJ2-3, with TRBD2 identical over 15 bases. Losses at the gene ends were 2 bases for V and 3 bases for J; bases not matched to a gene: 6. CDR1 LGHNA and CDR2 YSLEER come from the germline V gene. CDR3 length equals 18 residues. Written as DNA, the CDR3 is TGCGCCAGCAGCCAAACCAGGACTAGCGGGAGGGAGACAGATACGCAGTATTTT. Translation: CASSQTRTSGRETDTQYF.

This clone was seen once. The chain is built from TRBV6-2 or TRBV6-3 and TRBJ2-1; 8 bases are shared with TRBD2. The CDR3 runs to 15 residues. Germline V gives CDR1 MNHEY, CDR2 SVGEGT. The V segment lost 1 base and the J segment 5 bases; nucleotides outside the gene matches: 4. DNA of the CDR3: TGTGCCAGCAGTTACTATACTAGCGGTCACAATGAGCAGTTCTTC. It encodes CASSYYTSGHNEQFF.

The CDR3 sequence is CASSLAENSPLHF. CDR3 DNA sequence: TGCGCCAGCAGCTTGGCCGAGAATTCACCCCTCCACTTT. The chain combines TRBV5-1 with TRBJ1-6; D uncertain. V lost 0 bases and J lost 7, with 5 bases in between. The V gene's germline CDR1 is SGHRS and CDR2 YFSETQ. The CDR3 length is 13 residues.

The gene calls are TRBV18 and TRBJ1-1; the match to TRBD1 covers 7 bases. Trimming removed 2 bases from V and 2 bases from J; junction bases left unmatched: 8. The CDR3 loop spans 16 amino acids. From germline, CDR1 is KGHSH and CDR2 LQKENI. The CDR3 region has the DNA TGTGCCAGCTCACCAAGGCACGACAGGGCCAACACTGAAGCTTTCTTT. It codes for CASSPRHDRANTEAFF.

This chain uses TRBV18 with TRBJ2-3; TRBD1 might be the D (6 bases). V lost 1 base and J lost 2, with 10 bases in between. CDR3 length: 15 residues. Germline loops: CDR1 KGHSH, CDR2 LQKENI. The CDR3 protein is CASSPLAGVTDTQYF. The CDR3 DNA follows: TGTGCCAGCTCACCACTAGCAGGGGTCACAGATACGCAGTATTTT.

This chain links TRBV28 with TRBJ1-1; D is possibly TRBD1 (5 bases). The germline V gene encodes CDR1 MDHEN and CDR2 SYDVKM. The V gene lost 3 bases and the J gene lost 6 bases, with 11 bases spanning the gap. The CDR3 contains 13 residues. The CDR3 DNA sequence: TGTGCCAGCAGTTTCAGGGTCAGCGCTGAAGCTTTCTTT. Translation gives CASSFRVSAEAFF.

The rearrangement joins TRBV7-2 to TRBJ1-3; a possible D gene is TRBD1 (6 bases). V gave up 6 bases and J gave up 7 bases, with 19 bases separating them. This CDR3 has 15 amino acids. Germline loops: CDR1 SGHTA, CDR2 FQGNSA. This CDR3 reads CASSFNGRGGNTIYF. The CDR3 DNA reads TGTGCCAGCAGTTTTAATGGCAGGGGTGGTAACACCATATATTTT.

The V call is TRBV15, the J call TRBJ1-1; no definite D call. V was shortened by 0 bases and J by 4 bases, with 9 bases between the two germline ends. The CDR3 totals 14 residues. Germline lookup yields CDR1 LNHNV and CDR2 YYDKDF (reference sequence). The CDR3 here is CATSRDRESTEAFF. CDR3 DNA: TGTGCCACCAGCAGAGATCGGGAGAGCACTGAAGCTTTCTTT.

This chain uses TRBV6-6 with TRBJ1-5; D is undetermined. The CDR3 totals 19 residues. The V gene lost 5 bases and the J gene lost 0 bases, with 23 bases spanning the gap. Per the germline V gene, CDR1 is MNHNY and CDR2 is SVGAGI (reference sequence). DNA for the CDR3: TGTGCCAGCAGTCGACGGACTCCGTCGGGAACGGATAGCAATCAGCCCCAGCATTTT. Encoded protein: CASSRRTPSGTDSNQPQHF.

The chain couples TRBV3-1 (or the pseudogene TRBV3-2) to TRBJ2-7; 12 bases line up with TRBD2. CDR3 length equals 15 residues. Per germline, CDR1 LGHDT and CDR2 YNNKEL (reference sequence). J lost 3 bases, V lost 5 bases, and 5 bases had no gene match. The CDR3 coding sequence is TGTGCCAGCAGCTACAGACTAGCGGGAGTCTACGAGCAGTACTTC. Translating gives CASSYRLAGVYEQYF.

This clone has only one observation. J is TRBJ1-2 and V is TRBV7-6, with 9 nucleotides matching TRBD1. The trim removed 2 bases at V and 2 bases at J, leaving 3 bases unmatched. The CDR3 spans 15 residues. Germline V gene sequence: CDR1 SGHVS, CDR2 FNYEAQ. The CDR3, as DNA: TGTGCCAGCAGCTTATCCGGGACAGGGAACTATGGCTACACCTTC. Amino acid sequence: CASSLSGTGNYGYTF.

In nucleotides, the CDR3 is TGTGCCAGCAGTTTGGGACAGGGGGCGGTTGAAGCTTTCTTT. Translation: CASSLGQGAVEAFF. The chain has TRBV6-2 or TRBV6-3 and TRBJ1-1; 12 nucleotides align to TRBD1. Germline trimming cut 4 bases from V and 7 bases from J; bases unmatched to any gene: 4. Germline V gene sequence: CDR1 MNHEY, CDR2 SVGEGT. The CDR3 is 14 amino acids.

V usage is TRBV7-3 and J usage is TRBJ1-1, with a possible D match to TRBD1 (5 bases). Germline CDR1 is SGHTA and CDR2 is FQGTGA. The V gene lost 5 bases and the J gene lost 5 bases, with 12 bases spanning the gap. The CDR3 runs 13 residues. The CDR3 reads CASSAAGKTEAFF. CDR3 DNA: TGTGCCAGCAGCGCAGCAGGGAAGACTGAAGCTTTCTTT.

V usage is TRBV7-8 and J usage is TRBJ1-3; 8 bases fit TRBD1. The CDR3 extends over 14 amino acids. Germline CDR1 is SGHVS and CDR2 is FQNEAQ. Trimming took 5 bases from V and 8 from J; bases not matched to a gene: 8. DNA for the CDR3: TGTGCCAGCAGCCCGTGGACAGGGAGTGACACCATATATTTT. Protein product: CASSPWTGSDTIYF.

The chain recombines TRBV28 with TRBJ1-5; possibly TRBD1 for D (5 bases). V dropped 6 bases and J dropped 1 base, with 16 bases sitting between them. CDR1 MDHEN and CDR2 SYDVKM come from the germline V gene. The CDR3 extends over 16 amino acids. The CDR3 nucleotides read TGTGCCAGCAGCTACGCCCGCGGGGGGAGCAATCAGCCCCAGCATTTT. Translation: CASSYARGGSNQPQHF.